The 15 T cell receptor beta chains below were found in one sample sequenced in a study of early T cells in non-severe SARS-CoV-2 infection. TCRdb recomputed calls from the 5' RACE reads with MiXCR, one row per CDR3 protein. The sample yields 50,000 or so distinct CDR3 sequences, about 10% seen once. The sequenced sample was whole blood. The receptor source for this set is an adult who was a healthcare worker with PCR-confirmed SARS-CoV-2 infection or an uninfected control (not recorded which).

This clonotype was counted between two and nine times. The chain joins TRBV28 to TRBJ2-7; D remains unclear. Between the trimmed V and J ends, which lost 7 bases and 0 bases, there was a span of 7 bases. The V gene's germline CDR1 is MDHEN and CDR2 SYDVKM. The CDR3 totals 12 residues. The CDR3 loop reads CASTSFSYEQYF. In DNA form, the CDR3 reads TGTGCCAGCACCTCCTTCTCCTACGAGCAGTACTTC.

A single count supports this clonotype. V is TRBV28 and J is TRBJ2-7, with 12 bases matching TRBD2. Germline V gene lookup returns CDR1 MDHEN and CDR2 SYDVKM. Trimming cost V 6 bases and J 3 bases; bases outside gene matches: 3. The CDR3 consists of 14 residues. CDR3 sequence: CASRTSGGLYEQYF. The DNA for the CDR3 is TGTGCCAGCAGGACTAGCGGGGGACTCTACGAGCAGTACTTC.

This clonotype has at least ten counts. V is TRBV29-1 and J is TRBJ2-7; D unresolved. Germline-derived CDR1 and CDR2 are SQVTM and ANQGSEA. The CDR3 runs to 12 residues. Trimming removed 4 bases from V and 0 bases from J, with 7 bases in between. CDR3 sequence: CSVAWGSYEQYF. The CDR3 bases are TGCAGCGTTGCCTGGGGCTCCTACGAGCAGTACTTC.

The gene calls are TRBV12-3 or TRBV12-4 and TRBJ2-5; TRBD2 agrees at 9 bases. The CDR3 covers 15 residues. The V gene end was trimmed by 1 base and the J gene end by 5 bases; junction bases not matched to a gene: 5. CDR3 in amino acids: CASSLGLAGMETQYF. CDR3 in DNA: TGTGCCAGCAGTTTAGGCCTAGCGGGAATGGAGACCCAGTACTTC.

A few counts support this clonotype. The V and J genes are TRBV19 and TRBJ1-4; D remains unclear. Germline loops: CDR1 LNHDA, CDR2 SQIVND (reference sequence). This CDR3 is built from 15 residues. Trimming left V 5 bases short and J 0 bases short, with 10 bases between. DNA of the CDR3: TGTGCCAGTAGTGTTGGTCGGACAACTAATGAAAAACTGTTTTTT. This gives the protein CASSVGRTTNEKLFF.

The chain links TRBV5-1 to TRBJ2-7; the D is unclear. V dropped 0 bases and J dropped 2 bases, with 9 bases sitting between them. The CDR3 is made up of 14 amino acids. Germline V gives CDR1 SGHRS, CDR2 YFSETQ. The CDR3 DNA follows: TGCGCCAGCAGCTTGGGATATCAAGCCTACGAGCAGTACTTC. Amino acids: CASSLGYQAYEQYF.

A few counts support this clonotype. The chain recombines TRBV7-9 with TRBJ2-1; the D gene is possibly TRBD2 (5 bases). This CDR3 contains 14 residues. Germline-derived CDR1 and CDR2 are SEHNR and FQNEAQ (reference sequence). The germline V and J ends were trimmed by 2 bases and 3 bases, with 8 bases remaining between them. CDR3: CASSLLGIYNEQFF. CDR3 DNA: TGTGCCAGCAGCTTACTCGGGATCTACAATGAGCAGTTCTTC.

This chain uses TRBV11-2 with TRBJ1-2, with D uncertain. Trimming removed 2 bases at V and 4 bases at J, with 17 bases between. This CDR3 contains 16 residues. From germline, CDR1 is SGHAT and CDR2 FQNNGV. CDR3 DNA sequence: TGTGCCAGCAGCTTATCCCCCTCGGATATTAGCTATGGCTACACCTTC. This encodes CASSLSPSDISYGYTF.

This clonotype was found many times. V and J are TRBV29-1 and TRBJ1-5; no clear D gene. Germline V lookup: CDR1 SQVTM, CDR2 ANQGSEA. The CDR3 sequence is 14 residues long. V was clipped by 4 bases and J by 1 base, with 11 bases between them. The CDR3 reads CSVVEGPSNQPQHF. As DNA, the CDR3 is TGCAGCGTTGTAGAAGGACCCAGCAATCAGCCCCAGCATTTT. The full variable domain, in which reference TRBV29-1 and TRBJ1-5 provide the parts outside the CDR3, is SAVISQKPSRDICQRGTSLTIQCQVDSQVTMMFWYRQQPGQSLTLIATANQGSEATYESGFVIDKFPISRPNLTFSTLTVSNMSPEDSSIYLCSVVEGPSNQPQHFGDGTRLSIL.

Note on this clonotype: Just one base apart from a much larger clone, this may be a read error. This chain uses TRBV7-7 with TRBJ2-3; D is unresolved. CDR1 SSHAT and CDR2 FNYEAQ come from the germline V gene (reference sequence). The CDR3 has 13 amino acids. CDR3 coding DNA: TGTGCTAGCTGCTTTAAAATAGGGGATACGCAGTATTTT. As protein: CASCFKIGDTQYF.

This clonotype showed up many times. The chain has TRBV7-9 and TRBJ1-1; D gene unclear. Germline V lookup: CDR1 SEHNR, CDR2 FQNEAQ (reference sequence). V was pared by 2 bases and J by 5 bases, with 9 bases between. This CDR3 contains 13 residues. The chain's CDR3 is CASSLPGFTEAFF. The CDR3 coding sequence is TGTGCCAGCAGCTTACCGGGTTTTACTGAAGCTTTCTTT.

This clonotype was seen many times. The chain joins TRBV7-6 to TRBJ2-5; a possible D gene is TRBD1 (5 bases). V was shortened by 6 bases and J by 2 bases, with 10 bases between the two germline ends. The CDR3 covers 13 residues. Germline lookup yields CDR1 SGHVS and CDR2 FNYEAQ. The CDR3 loop is CASSRGRQETQYF. In DNA, the CDR3 is TGTGCCAGCAGTAGGGGCCGGCAAGAGACCCAGTACTTC.

The chain couples TRBV7-9 to TRBJ2-5; D is unclear. In germline, CDR1 is SEHNR, CDR2 FQNEAQ (reference sequence). This CDR3 contains 13 residues. V shed 1 base and J shed 0 bases, with 3 bases lying between them. Written as DNA, the CDR3 is TGTGCCAGCAGCTTAGTCAACCAAGAGACCCAGTACTTC. Translating gives CASSLVNQETQYF.

This clonotype was seen at least ten times. V and J are TRBV4-3 and TRBJ1-2; 7 bases are a match to TRBD1. From germline, CDR1 is LGHNA and CDR2 YSLEER. The CDR3 runs 14 residues. V shed 3 bases and J 2 bases; nucleotides not matched to a gene: 3. As DNA, the CDR3 is TGCGCCAGCAGCCAGTCGACAGGGAACTATGGCTACACCTTC. It yields the protein CASSQSTGNYGYTF.

The V gene is TRBV9, the J gene TRBJ2-1; D is undetermined. This CDR3 is built from 14 residues. Germline CDR1 is SGDLS and CDR2 is YYNGEE. Trimming pared 4 bases from V and 6 bases from J, leaving 14 bases between. DNA of the CDR3: TGTGCCAGCAGCCCCGCGTCCCCCGCCAATGAGCAGTTCTTC. Translation: CASSPASPANEQFF.